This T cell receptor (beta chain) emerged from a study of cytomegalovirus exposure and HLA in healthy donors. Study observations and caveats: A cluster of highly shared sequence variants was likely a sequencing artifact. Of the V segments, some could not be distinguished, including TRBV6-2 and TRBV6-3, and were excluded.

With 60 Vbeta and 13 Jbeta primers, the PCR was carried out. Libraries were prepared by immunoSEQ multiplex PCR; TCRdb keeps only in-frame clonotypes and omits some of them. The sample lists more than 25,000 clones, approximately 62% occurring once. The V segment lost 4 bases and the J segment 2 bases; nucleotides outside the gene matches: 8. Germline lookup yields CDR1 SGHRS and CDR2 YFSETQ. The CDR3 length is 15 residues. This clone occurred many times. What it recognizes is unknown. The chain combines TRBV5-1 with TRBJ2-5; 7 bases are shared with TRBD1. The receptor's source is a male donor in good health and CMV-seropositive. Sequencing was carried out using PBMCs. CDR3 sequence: CASSHDRVGQETQYF. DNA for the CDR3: TGCGCCAGCAGCCATGACAGGGTTGGGCAAGAGACCCAGTACTTC.